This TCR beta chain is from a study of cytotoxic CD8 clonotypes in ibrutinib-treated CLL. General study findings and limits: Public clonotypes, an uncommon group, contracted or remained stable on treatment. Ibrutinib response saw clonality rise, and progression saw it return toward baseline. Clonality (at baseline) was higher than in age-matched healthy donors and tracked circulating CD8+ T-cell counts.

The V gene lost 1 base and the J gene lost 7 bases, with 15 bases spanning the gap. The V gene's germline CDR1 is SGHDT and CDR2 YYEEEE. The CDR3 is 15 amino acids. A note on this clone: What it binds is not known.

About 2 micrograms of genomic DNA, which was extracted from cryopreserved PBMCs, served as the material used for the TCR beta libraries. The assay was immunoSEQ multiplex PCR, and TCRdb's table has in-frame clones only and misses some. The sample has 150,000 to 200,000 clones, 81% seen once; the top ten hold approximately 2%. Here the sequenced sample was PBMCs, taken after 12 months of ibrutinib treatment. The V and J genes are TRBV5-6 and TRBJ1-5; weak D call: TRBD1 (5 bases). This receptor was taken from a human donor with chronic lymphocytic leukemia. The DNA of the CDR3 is TGTGCCAGCAGCTTGTCGAGAGGGGTAGGGCAGCCCCAGCATTTT. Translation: CASSLSRGVGQPQHF.